This T cell receptor (beta chain) was found in a study of graft-versus-host responses after intestinal transplantation (dated by TCRdb to the early 2020s). For the wider study: The transplants that recipients got were multivisceral, liver-intestinal, or isolated intestinal. Every recipient was given anti-thymocyte globulin induction, then maintenance tacrolimus and steroids for about 3 years. After intestinal transplantation, graft-versus-host and host-versus-graft alloreactive T cell clones were followed in the graft, circulation and bone marrow using bulk TCR-beta CDR3 sequencing. Alloreactive clones were identified by sequencing pre-transplant mixed lymphocyte reaction products and comparing these products with unstimulated pre-transplant donor and recipient T cells. Of the roughly 25 intestinal transplant recipients enrolled in the cohort, one of whom was a retransplant, a few patients without pretransplant specimens were excluded. A peak of at least 4% donor T cells among recipient peripheral blood mononuclear cells was the definition used for donor T cell macrochimerism. Rather than going through the commercial service, samples from a few later patients were sequenced in-house on an Illumina MiSeq and processed with MiXCR. Results the study describes overall, beyond this receptor: The conclusions were limited by the relatively low number and heterogeneity of the intestinal transplant patients. GvH clones turned up in recipient bone marrow, with some appearing earlier in ileal mucosa or blood, a pattern consistent with an intestinal mucosal origin. Early after transplant, declines in HvG clones were associated with peak levels of circulating GvH clones. In patients with donor T cell macrochimerism, the allografts had high GvH to HvG T cell clonal ratios.

A note on this clone: Its antigen is unknown. No per-base quality is available; no much larger clone lies one base away.

Sample time point, as interpreted from the label and publication: cells obtained before transplantation from donor or recipient. CD3+CD4+ and CD3+CD8+ populations were FACS-sorted from unstimulated pre-transplant donor and recipient cells taken from spleen or lymph nodes. The cysteine opens and the phenylalanine closes a CDR3 of 18 amino acids. CDR3 DNA is the only sequence kept; it has 54 bases, read in frame from the first base. At the junction V is shortened by 2 bases and J by 3 bases; bases outside the gene matches: 13. The germline V gene provides CDR1 MGHRA and CDR2 YSYEKL. The library relied on the immunoSEQ multiplex PCR assay. For most patients, genomic DNA was isolated with the Qiagen DNeasy Blood and Tissue Kit and shipped frozen to Adaptive Biotechnologies for TCR sequencing. Adaptive Biotechnologies carried out high-throughput TCR-beta CDR3 sequencing of genomic DNA for most patients. From the authors' description of their analysis: TCR sequencing data for 18 patients were retrieved from Adaptive's ImmunoSEQ software; a few other patients were processed with MiXCR and VDJtools. To correct CD4 versus CD8 sorting errors, any sequence found in both subsets at a frequency ratio below 5:1 was removed. CDR3 nucleotide sequences shared between donor and recipient were removed because their origin could not be assigned. Alloreactive clones required at least 2-fold expansion over unstimulated cells and minimum CFSE-low frequency of 0.002% (template counts) or 0.001% (read counts). Clones were considered mappable if detected in sequenced pre-transplant spleen, lymph node, or MLR CFSE-low populations of the donor or recipient. The cumulative frequency of alloreactive clones was calculated as a percentage of all sequences, weighted by copy number. As stored in TCRdb, this immuneACCESS dataset retains in-frame rearrangements with V and J assigned. A fraction of the clones does not appear; measured against another copy, unresolved V genes explain less than half of the discrepancy, and the remainder lacks a known reason. That table furnishes V, J and clone size, whereas the DNA furnished D and trimming. The sample contains some 110,000 clones, roughly 92% of them found a single time. Clones ranked in the top ten supply roughly 0.24% of the sample.

The sequencing used unstimulated CD4+ T cells sorted from spleen or lymph node cells, collected before transplant. This sequence uses TRBV4-1 and TRBJ1-5, with 7 middle bases fitting TRBD1. This TCR was recovered from a human donor who was the organ donor for an intestinal transplant. The DNA sequence reads TGCGCCAGCAGCCAAACAGGTTACAGGGGAGGGACCAATCAGCCCCAGCATTTT. Its translation reads: CASSQTGYRGGTNQPQHF.